This T cell receptor beta chain emerged from a study of cytomegalovirus exposure and HLA in healthy donors. General study points: Earlier findings revealed that most TCR beta V segments proved productive either about 87% or about 30% of the time. Differences between HLA loci emerged in a later analysis of TCR association rates, with DRB1 most and HLA-C fewest. Overall, approximately 150 TCR beta chains were annotated as cytomegalovirus-associated. V- and J-gene trimming of TCR beta was linked (in a later analysis) to a missense DCLRE1C variant.

About this clone: Its antigen is currently unknown.

Primers included in the PCR were 60 Vbeta and 13 Jbeta primers. Profiling relied on immunoSEQ multiplex PCR, and the TCRdb table lists in-frame clones only, not all of them. The sample includes approximately 170,000 clones, 68% seen only once; the top ten take less than 1.5%. The V gene's germline CDR1 is SGHNT and CDR2 YYREEE (reference sequence). CDR3 length: 13 residues. Between the trimmed V and J ends, which lost 0 bases and 3 bases, there was a span of 6 bases. V gene TRBV5-4 combines with J gene TRBJ1-2; the D is unclear. This clonotype was obtained from a man in his forties or fifties in good health and CMV-seronegative. The sample was PBMCs. CDR3 nucleotide sequence: TGTGCCAGCAGCTTGGAATCAGACTATGGCTACACCTTC. Encoded protein: CASSLESDYGYTF. The full variable domain, with the rest looked up from reference TRBV5-4 and TRBJ1-2, is ETGVTQSPTHLIKTRGQQVTLRCSSQSGHNTVSWYQQALGQGPQFIFQYYREEENGRGNFPPRFSGLQFPNYSSELNVNALELDDSALYLCASSLESDYGYTFGSGTRLTVV.